The clone carrying this TCR beta chain was observed once. Its target is unknown. The sample belongs to a study of CD8+CD57+ T cells in acquired aplastic anemia. The overall study: The study obtained an average of 3.2 ug of DNA from sorted CD4+ and CD8+ cells.

Genomic DNA, serving as template, underwent TCR beta VDJ and CDR3 profiling. In TCRdb, the reads were re-called with MiXCR into one record per CDR3 protein. The data show 200,000 or so distinct CDR3 sequences, 55% to 70% seen once. Germline CDR1 SEHNR, CDR2 FQNEAQ (reference sequence). The ends were cut back, 0 bases at V and 5 bases at J, with 5 bases in the middle. This CDR3 region has 13 residues. Points from the study as a whole: Some 29 CD8+ CDR3 sequences were shared between patients and controls. Patients versus controls showed no significant CD8+ Simpson's diversity difference.

The sequence was obtained from a human donor with severe aplastic anemia or a healthy control (not recorded which). Sequenced material: sorted CD4+, CD8+, or CD8+CD57+ T cells (not recorded which) from PBMCs. The J gene is TRBJ2-1, the V gene TRBV7-9, with D unclear. The CDR3: CASSLAQHNEQFF. The CDR3 DNA reads TGTGCCAGCAGCTTAGCGCAGCACAATGAGCAGTTCTTC.